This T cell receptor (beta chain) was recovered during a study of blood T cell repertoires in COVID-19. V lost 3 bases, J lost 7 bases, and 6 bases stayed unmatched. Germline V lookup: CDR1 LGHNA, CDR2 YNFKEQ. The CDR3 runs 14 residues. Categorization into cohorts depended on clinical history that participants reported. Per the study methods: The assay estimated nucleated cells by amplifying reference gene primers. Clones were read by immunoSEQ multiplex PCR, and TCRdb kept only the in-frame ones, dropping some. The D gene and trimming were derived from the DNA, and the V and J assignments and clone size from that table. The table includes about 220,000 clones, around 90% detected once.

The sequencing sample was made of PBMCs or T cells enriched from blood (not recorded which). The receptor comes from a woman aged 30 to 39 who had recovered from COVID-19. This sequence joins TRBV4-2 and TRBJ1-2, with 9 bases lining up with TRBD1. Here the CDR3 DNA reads TGTGCCAGCAGCCACCAGACAGGGGGGGTTGGCTACACCTTC. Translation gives CASSHQTGGVGYTF.